The sequence of this T cell receptor beta chain was determined in a study of response to subunit inactivated influenza vaccine (dated by TCRdb to the late 2010s). Turning to the overall study: Deep quantitative profiling of the T cell receptor repertoire was used in the study to follow responses to a trivalent subunit inactivated influenza vaccine. Results and caveats for the whole study, not just this receptor: It was suggested by the authors that each seasonal influenza vaccination may recruit only a limited number of new T cells.

V and J are trimmed by 3 bases and 4 bases, and the gene matches miss 6 bases of the junction. Inclusive of the bounding cysteine and phenylalanine, the CDR3 is 17 residues long. The kept DNA is CDR3 alone, 51 bases in frame from the first base. Per the germline V gene, SGHRS is the CDR1 and YFSETQ is the CDR2. As regards this clonotype: The clone's antigen remains unknown. Qualities for individual bases were not recorded, and no much larger clone is one base off.

Libraries were built with RT-PCR. The instrument was an Illumina HiSeq 2500. TCRdb trimmed the raw reads at Q25, called clones with MiXCR and kept productive beta chains. Each entry is one CDR3 protein sequence, shown with its most common DNA and genes. The sample table shows approximately 250,000 distinct CDR3 sequences, and 12% are seen once. Jointly, the top ten make up 7.8% of the sample. The V gene is TRBV5-1 and the J gene is TRBJ2-2, with TRBD2 identical over 13 junction bases. This clonotype originated in a man aged 50 to 59 who received an inactivated influenza vaccine. Donor details come from another sample of the same person, matched by shared clones. Sequenced here: non-naive T cells sorted from PBMCs, sampled 14 to 15 days before vaccination. The meaning of the sample's cell subset or site label: memory T cell fraction. The CDR3 reads CASSSGTSGAFTGELFF. The DNA is TGCGCCAGCAGCTCAGGGACTAGCGGGGCCTTCACCGGGGAGCTGTTTTTT.